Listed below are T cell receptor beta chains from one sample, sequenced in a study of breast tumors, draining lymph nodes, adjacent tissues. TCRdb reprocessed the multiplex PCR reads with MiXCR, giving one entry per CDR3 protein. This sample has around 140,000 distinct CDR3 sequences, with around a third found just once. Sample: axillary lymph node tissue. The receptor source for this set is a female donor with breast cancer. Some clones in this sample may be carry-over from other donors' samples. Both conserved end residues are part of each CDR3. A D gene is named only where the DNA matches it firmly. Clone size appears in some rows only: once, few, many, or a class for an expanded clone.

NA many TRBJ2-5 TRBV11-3 CASSLRGGVLQETQYF TGTGCCAGCAGCTTAAGGGGTGGGGTACTACAAGAGACCCAGTACTTC
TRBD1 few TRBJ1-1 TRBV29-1 CSVTRGLISEAFF TGCAGCGTGACCAGGGGGCTGATTTCTGAAGCTTTCTTT
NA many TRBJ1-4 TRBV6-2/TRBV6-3 CASREGQGWSDEKLFF TGTGCCAGCAGGGAGGGCCAAGGGTGGTCGGATGAAAAACTGTTTTTT
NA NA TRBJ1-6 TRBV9 CASSVEGGPDPNSPLHF TGTGCCAGCAGCGTAGAGGGAGGACCCGACCCAAATTCACCCCTCCACTTT
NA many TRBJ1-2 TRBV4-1 CASSLQPTVGVANYGYTF TGCGCCAGCAGCCTACAGCCTACGGTCGGGGTAGCTAACTATGGCTACACCTTC
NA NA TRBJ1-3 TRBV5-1 CASSFYICSAMSGSGNTIYF NA
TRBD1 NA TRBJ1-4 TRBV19 CASSTTGTNDKLFF TGTGCCAGTAGTACGACAGGGACTAATGACAAACTGTTTTTT
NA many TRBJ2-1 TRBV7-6 CASSLAPGAPKSYNEQFF TGTGCCAGCAGCTTAGCTCCAGGGGCCCCCAAATCCTACAATGAGCAGTTCTTC
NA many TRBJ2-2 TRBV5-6 CASSLFGSNANTGELFF TGTGCCAGCAGCTTGTTTGGGTCCAACGCGAACACCGGGGAGCTGTTTTTT
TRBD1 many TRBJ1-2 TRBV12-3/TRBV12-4 CASRYHRDRGYGYTF TGTGCCAGCAGATACCACCGGGACAGGGGATATGGCTACACCTTC
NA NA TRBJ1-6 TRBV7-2 CASRPQAGSPLHF TGTGCCAGCAGGCCACAGGCCGGATCACCCCTCCACTTT
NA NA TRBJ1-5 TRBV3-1 CGSSQSVGGIQPQHF TGTGGCAGCAGCCAATCGGTCGGGGGCATTCAGCCCCAGCATTTT
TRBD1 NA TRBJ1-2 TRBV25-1 CASSALGQGRGYTF TGTGCCAGCAGTGCTTTGGGACAGGGACGGGGCTACACCTTC
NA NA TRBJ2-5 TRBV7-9 CASSPKGGETQYF TGTGCCAGCAGCCCAAAGGGAGGAGAGACCCAGTACTTC
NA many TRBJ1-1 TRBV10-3 CAISESGGLAFF TGTGCCATCAGTGAGTCGGGAGGGCTTGCTTTCTTT
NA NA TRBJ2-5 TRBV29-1 CSVGIGAPEGTQYF TGCAGCGTTGGAATTGGGGCACCCGAAGGGACTCAGTACTTC
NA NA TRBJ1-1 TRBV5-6 CASSSQGSPLYEAFF TGTGCCAGCAGCTCGCAGGGGTCCCCCCTTTATGAAGCTTTCTTT
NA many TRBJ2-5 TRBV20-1 CSAPADRRPYF TGCAGTGCTCCCGCTGACAGGCGACCGTACTTC
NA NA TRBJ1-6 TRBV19 CASIVRDTSANSPLHF TGTGCCAGTATTGTTAGGGACACTTCGGCGAATTCACCCCTCCACTTT
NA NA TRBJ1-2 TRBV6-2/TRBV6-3 CASSHSHGPLYGYTF TGTGCCAGCAGTCACTCGCACGGACCCCTCTATGGCTACACCTTC
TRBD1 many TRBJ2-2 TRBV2 CASRSGTGSGELFF TGTGCCAGCAGGTCCGGGACAGGGAGCGGGGAGCTGTTTTTT
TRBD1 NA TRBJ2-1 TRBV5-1 CASSFGTGVGSSYNEQFF TGCGCCAGCAGCTTCGGTACAGGGGTCGGCAGCTCCTACAATGAGCAGTTCTTC
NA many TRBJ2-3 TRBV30 CAWSVPGDNTDTQYF TGTGCCTGGAGTGTACCGGGGGACAACACAGATACGCAGTATTTT
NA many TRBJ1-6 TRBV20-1 CSARAGNSPLHF TGCAGTGCTAGAGCGGGGAATTCACCCCTCCACTTT
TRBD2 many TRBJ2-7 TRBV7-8 CASSRLAGGIGSYEQYF TGTGCCAGCAGTAGACTAGCGGGGGGGATCGGGTCCTACGAGCAGTACTTC
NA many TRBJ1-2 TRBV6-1 CASTQNSAANYGYTF TGTGCCAGCACCCAGAACAGTGCGGCTAACTATGGCTACACCTTC
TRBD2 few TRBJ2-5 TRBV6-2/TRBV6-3 CASSYGRTSAPRTQYF TGTGCCAGCAGTTACGGGCGGACTAGCGCCCCCCGGACCCAGTACTTC
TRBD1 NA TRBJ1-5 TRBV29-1 CSPGQGVDQPQHF TGCAGTCCTGGACAGGGAGTGGATCAGCCCCAGCATTTT
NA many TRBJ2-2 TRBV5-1 CASSPQLVLSSANTGELFF TGCGCCAGCAGCCCACAACTGGTCCTCTCGTCCGCGAACACCGGGGAGCTGTTTTTT